The rows below give T cell receptor beta chains drawn from one sample of a study of cytomegalovirus exposure and HLA in healthy donors. Clones were sequenced by immunoSEQ multiplex PCR, and TCRdb holds only the in-frame ones, with some missing. The profile covers about 150,000 clones, with roughly 73% appearing a single time and about 1.4% taken by the ten largest. Sequencing was done on a sample of PBMCs. These receptors all come from a woman in her 30s in good health and CMV-seronegative. Both conserved end residues are part of each CDR3. The D gene is left open where the match is weak. The size entry is marked missing in some rows and otherwise reads once, few, many or a size class.

d_gene	abundance	j_gene	v_gene	len	CDR3aa	CDR3nt
.	.	TRBJ1-6	TRBV7-8	19	CASRPNQGGSGSGNSPLHF	TGTGCCAGCAGACCAAATCAAGGGGGATCGGGGTCGGGTAATTCACCCCTCCACTTT
.	.	TRBJ1-2	TRBV2	14	CASSFTGTAYGYTF	TGTGCCAGCAGTTTCACAGGTACCGCCTATGGCTACACCTTC
.	.	TRBJ1-1	TRBV20-1	11	CSASLNTEAFF	TGCAGTGCAAGCTTAAACACTGAAGCTTTCTTT
.	.	TRBJ2-1	TRBV6-5	13	CASSQLAQGKGFF	TGTGCCAGCAGCCAACTTGCTCAGGGAAAAGGGTTCTTC
.	.	TRBJ2-3	TRBV6-6	11	CASTKEDTQYF	TGTGCCAGCACCAAGGAGGATACGCAGTATTTT
.	.	TRBJ1-1	TRBV7-8	13	CASSLNPAAEAFF	TGTGCCAGCAGCTTAAACCCCGCGGCTGAAGCTTTCTTT
.	few	TRBJ1-2	TRBV2	15	CATEPESTSGYGYTF	TGTGCCACCGAACCGGAGTCTACGAGTGGCTATGGCTACACCTTC
TRBD1	.	TRBJ1-1	TRBV30	13	CAWNLQGVTEAFF	TGTGCCTGGAACCTACAGGGGGTCACTGAAGCTTTCTTT
.	.	TRBJ2-7	TRBV29-1	12	CSARGATYEQYF	TGCAGCGCACGGGGGGCTACCTACGAGCAGTACTTC
TRBD1	.	TRBJ2-1	TRBV2	14	CASTGTGDYNEQFF	TGTGCCAGCACCGGGACAGGGGACTACAATGAGCAGTTCTTC
.	few	TRBJ2-2	TRBV29-1	14	CSVERSLNTGELFF	TGCAGCGTTGAACGTAGCTTAAACACCGGGGAGCTGTTTTTT
.	.	TRBJ2-7	TRBV5-1	13	CASTTEQGSVQYF	TGCGCCAGCACCACCGAACAGGGATCTGTGCAGTACTTC
TRBD2	.	TRBJ2-1	TRBV9	23	CASSAPAPAGLAGGLYSYNEQFF	TGTGCCAGCAGCGCACCCGCTCCAGCGGGACTAGCGGGGGGACTCTACTCCTACAATGAGCAGTTCTTC
TRBD1	.	TRBJ2-7	TRBV5-1	13	CASTLTGTYEQYF	TGCGCCAGCACCCTGACAGGGACCTACGAGCAGTACTTC
.	.	TRBJ2-7	TRBV23-1	14	CASSQLPPCLEQYF	TGCGCCAGCAGTCAGCTGCCGCCCTGTCTAGAGCAGTACTTC
.	.	TRBJ1-1	TRBV9	16	CASSVGSESLNTEAFF	TGTGCCAGCAGCGTAGGAAGTGAGTCTTTGAACACTGAAGCTTTCTTT
TRBD2	once	TRBJ2-1	TRBV6-5	14	CASRPYGGDGEQFF	TGTGCCAGCAGACCCTACGGGGGGGATGGTGAGCAGTTCTTC
TRBD1	.	TRBJ1-1	TRBV5-4	16	CASSLSAGTGALRAFF	TGTGCCAGCAGCTTGTCTGCCGGGACAGGCGCCTTGAGAGCTTTCTTT
TRBD1	few	TRBJ1-2	TRBV29-1	14	CSVRQGTAVYGYTF	TGCAGCGTAAGACAGGGAACCGCTGTTTATGGCTACACCTTC
.	.	TRBJ1-1	TRBV2	15	CASKSQGIRNTEAFF	TGTGCCTCAAAGTCGCAGGGGATTAGGAACACTGAAGCTTTCTTT
.	few	TRBJ2-6	TRBV6-5	15	CASSYGSSGANVLTF	TGTGCCAGCAGTTACGGCAGCTCTGGGGCCAACGTCCTGACTTTC
TRBD1	.	TRBJ1-1	TRBV7-2	15	CASSATGAMNTEAFF	TGTGCCAGCAGCGCAACAGGGGCGATGAACACTGAAGCTTTCTTT
.	.	TRBJ2-5	TRBV5-1	14	CASNSQGPLETQYF	TGCGCCAGCAACTCACAGGGACCTCTTGAGACCCAGTACTTC
TRBD1	.	TRBJ1-1	TRBV18	13	CASSGTGGGEAFF	TGTGCCAGCTCTGGGACAGGGGGGGGTGAAGCTTTCTTT
.	.	TRBJ2-1	TRBV27	13	CASRQPFYNEQFF	TGTGCCTCCAGACAGCCTTTCTACAATGAGCAGTTCTTC
TRBD1	.	TRBJ1-2	TRBV7-6	14	CASSLGQGNYGYTF	TGTGCCAGCAGCTTGGGACAGGGCAACTATGGCTACACCTTC
.	.	TRBJ1-5	TRBV20-1	11	CSASSSVSQHF	TGCAGTGCTTCTTCCTCTGTATCCCAGCATTTT
TRBD1	.	TRBJ1-4	TRBV7-9	16	CASSLKRTGENEKLFF	TGTGCCAGCAGCTTAAAGCGGACAGGAGAGAATGAAAAACTGTTTTTT
TRBD1	.	TRBJ1-3	TRBV7-9	15	CASSLGTAGGNTIYF	TGTGCCAGCAGCCTCGGGACAGCTGGGGGAAACACCATATATTTT
.	.	TRBJ1-5	TRBV28	15	CASSLQGGSNQPQHF	TGTGCCAGCAGTCTGCAGGGCGGAAGCAATCAGCCCCAGCATTTT
TRBD1	.	TRBJ1-3	TRBV9	14	CASSVSRGQATIYF	TGTGCCAGCAGCGTAAGCAGGGGGCAAGCCACCATATATTTT
TRBD1	.	TRBJ1-2	TRBV5-1	17	CASSPIPGQGADNGYTF	TGCGCCAGCAGTCCAATACCGGGACAGGGGGCGGATAATGGCTACACCTTC